The source of this T cell receptor (beta chain) is a study of shared clonotypes between healthy human individuals. Study details: A couple of female and three male donors aged 18 to 49 were enrolled. The study used three CD4 naive, three CD4 memory, two CD8 naive and one CD8 memory plate per donor.

As originally analysed: For the immunoSEQ data, sequences were junction-only without quality scores, so filtering differed. Generated by immunoSEQ multiplex PCR, the TCRdb table keeps only in-frame clones and is missing some. V and J calls plus clone size are reproduced from that table; the DNA served to infer D and trimming. The sample yields about 2.3 million clones, about 90% seen once. This CDR3 contains 15 residues. The germline V gene has CDR1 MGHRA and CDR2 YSYEKL. Trimming took off 1 base at V and 6 bases at J, with 14 bases between the two ends. Material for sequencing was naive CD4+ T cells from PBMCs. Subset indicated: CD45RA+ positively selected. This receptor was identified in a man younger than 35 in good health. Some clones in this sample may be carry-over from other donors' samples. J is TRBJ2-3 and V is TRBV4-1; unclear D gene. The CDR3 here is CASSQVAHVGDTQYF. The CDR3 nucleotides read TGCGCCAGCAGCCAAGTGGCCCACGTCGGGGATACGCAGTATTTT.